This is a list of T cell receptor beta chains from one sample in a study of molecular identifiers for immune sequencing clone quantification. TCRdb ran MiXCR on the PCR reads and lists one entry per CDR3 protein. The sample lists around 70,000 distinct CDR3 sequences, 15% to 20% seen once, with roughly 1.4% in the top ten. Sequenced: naive CD8+ T cells from blood, with Jurkat cell RNA spiked in. These receptors were obtained from a human donor in good health. Some libraries in this study had Jurkat cell RNA spiked in. Each CDR3 is given with its conserved first and last residue. D genes are given only for firm matches. Rows may omit the clone size; those that give it use once, few, many or a size class.

abundance: few; v_gene: TRBV13; j_gene: TRBJ2-2; d_gene: TRBD2; CDR3nt: TGTGCCAGCAGCTCAGCGGGAGCGGGGTATTCCGGGGAGCTGTTTTTT; CDR3aa: CASSSAGAGYSGELFF
abundance: many; v_gene: TRBV6-6; j_gene: TRBJ2-2; d_gene: -; CDR3nt: TGTGCCAGCAGTTACTCCGGGGGCGGGGAGCTGTTTTTT; CDR3aa: CASSYSGGGELFF
abundance: many; v_gene: TRBV19; j_gene: TRBJ1-5; d_gene: TRBD1; CDR3nt: TGTGCCAGTAGTAGTTCGGGAGGGGGCGCTTACCAGCCCCAGCATTTT; CDR3aa: CASSSSGGGAYQPQHF
abundance: -; v_gene: TRBV19; j_gene: TRBJ2-1; d_gene: -; CDR3nt: TGTGCCAGTAGTATGGGTGGACTTATCAAATACAATGTGCAGTTCTTC; CDR3aa: CASSMGGLIKYNVQFF
abundance: many; v_gene: TRBV19; j_gene: TRBJ1-2; d_gene: TRBD1; CDR3nt: TGTGCCAGTAGTCCCCGGACAGGGGTATTTGGCTTTTATGGCTACACCTTC; CDR3aa: CASSPRTGVFGFYGYTF
abundance: many; v_gene: TRBV7-3; j_gene: TRBJ2-3; d_gene: -; CDR3nt: TGTGCCAGCAGCTTAACGGGAGCCCAATCAGATACGCAGTATTTT; CDR3aa: CASSLTGAQSDTQYF
abundance: many; v_gene: TRBV29-1; j_gene: TRBJ1-3; d_gene: TRBD1; CDR3nt: TGCAGCGTTCAGGGGGAATCTACTGGAAACACCATATATTTT; CDR3aa: CSVQGESTGNTIYF
abundance: -; v_gene: TRBV19; j_gene: TRBJ1-2; d_gene: TRBD1; CDR3nt: TGTGCCACAAGACCCGGGACAGGGATTTTCGGCTACACCTTC; CDR3aa: CATRPGTGIFGYTF
abundance: many; v_gene: TRBV3-1; j_gene: TRBJ2-2; d_gene: TRBD1; CDR3nt: TGTGCCAGCAGCCCCTTTTCGGGGACAGGGGGCCCCGGGGAGCTGTTTTTT; CDR3aa: CASSPFSGTGGPGELFF
abundance: -; v_gene: TRBV29-1; j_gene: TRBJ2-7; d_gene: TRBD1; CDR3nt: TGCAGCGTTCTGGGACAGGGACGGGGCGAGCAGTACTTC; CDR3aa: CSVLGQGRGEQYF
abundance: many; v_gene: TRBV4-1; j_gene: TRBJ2-1; d_gene: -; CDR3nt: TGCGCCAGCAGCCAAGATCAAACGCTATCGGTAAATGAGCAGTTCTTC; CDR3aa: CASSQDQTLSVNEQFF
abundance: -; v_gene: TRBV4-1; j_gene: TRBJ2-7; d_gene: TRBD2; CDR3nt: TGCGCCAGCAGCCAAGAGAGCGGGGGAGGGCTCAACGAGCAGTACTTC; CDR3aa: CASSQESGGGLNEQYF
abundance: many; v_gene: TRBV11-2; j_gene: TRBJ2-5; d_gene: TRBD1; CDR3nt: TGTGCCAGCAGCCAAAGGGTCATGGACAGGGGGCGAGAGACCCAGTACTTC; CDR3aa: CASSQRVMDRGRETQYF
abundance: many; v_gene: TRBV19; j_gene: TRBJ2-2; d_gene: -; CDR3nt: TGTGCCAGTAGTCGCCTCCAGGGTACCGGGGAGCTGTTTTTT; CDR3aa: CASSRLQGTGELFF
abundance: many; v_gene: TRBV10-2; j_gene: TRBJ2-7; d_gene: -; CDR3nt: TGCGCCAGCAGATCGGGGGCCGGGGTGCTCGAGCAGTACTTC; CDR3aa: CASRSGAGVLEQYF
abundance: -; v_gene: TRBV30; j_gene: TRBJ2-7; d_gene: TRBD2; CDR3nt: TGTGCCTGGAGTGCGGGAGGCTGGTACGAGCAGTACTTC; CDR3aa: CAWSAGGWYEQYF
abundance: many; v_gene: TRBV19; j_gene: TRBJ2-7; d_gene: -; CDR3nt: TGTGCCAGTAGTGTTACAGCGAGCCTCTCCTACGAGCAGTACTTC; CDR3aa: CASSVTASLSYEQYF
abundance: -; v_gene: TRBV6-6; j_gene: TRBJ2-7; d_gene: TRBD1; CDR3nt: TGTGCCAGCAGTACCTCGGGACAGTTATTCCACGGGTACTTC; CDR3aa: CASSTSGQLFHGYF
abundance: -; v_gene: TRBV7-6; j_gene: TRBJ1-1; d_gene: -; CDR3nt: TGTGCCAGCAGCTCCACAGGGCTCACTGAAGCTTTCTTT; CDR3aa: CASSSTGLTEAFF
abundance: many; v_gene: TRBV27; j_gene: TRBJ2-3; d_gene: TRBD2; CDR3nt: TGTGCCAGCAGTCACTTAGCGGGAGGCCCTAGCACAGATACGCAGTATTTT; CDR3aa: CASSHLAGGPSTDTQYF
abundance: many; v_gene: TRBV7-2; j_gene: TRBJ1-6; d_gene: -; CDR3nt: TGTGCCAGCAGCTTAGTAGGTGGTGGGGGCTTTTCACCCCTCCACTTT; CDR3aa: CASSLVGGGGFSPLHF
abundance: few; v_gene: TRBV27; j_gene: TRBJ2-7; d_gene: TRBD2; CDR3nt: TGTGCCAGCAGTTCTAGCGGGGTATCCTACGAGCAGTACTTC; CDR3aa: CASSSSGVSYEQYF
abundance: many; v_gene: TRBV4-1; j_gene: TRBJ2-5; d_gene: TRBD1; CDR3nt: TGCGCCAGCAGCCAAACCGGGACAGGGTTGTTGAAGACCCAGTACTTC; CDR3aa: CASSQTGTGLLKTQYF
abundance: -; v_gene: TRBV3-1; j_gene: TRBJ2-1; d_gene: TRBD2; CDR3nt: TGTGCCAGCAGCCAAGAGGGTCCAGTCCGCGGGAGGACGTGTGAGCAGTTCTTC; CDR3aa: CASSQEGPVRGRTCEQFF
abundance: many; v_gene: TRBV5-1; j_gene: TRBJ2-7; d_gene: -; CDR3nt: TGCGCCAGCAGCTTGGAGTCTAGCCGATTATACGAGCAGTACTTC; CDR3aa: CASSLESSRLYEQYF
abundance: few; v_gene: TRBV10-3; j_gene: TRBJ2-1; d_gene: TRBD2; CDR3nt: TGTGCCATCAGTCTAGCGGGAGGTCGGAATGAGCAGTTCTTC; CDR3aa: CAISLAGGRNEQFF
abundance: many; v_gene: TRBV6-2/TRBV6-3; j_gene: TRBJ2-1; d_gene: TRBD2; CDR3nt: TGTGCCAGCAGCCCGACTAGCGCACTCAATGAGCAGTTCTTC; CDR3aa: CASSPTSALNEQFF
abundance: many; v_gene: TRBV7-9; j_gene: TRBJ2-1; d_gene: -; CDR3nt: TGTGCCAGCAGCCACCTGACAGGTTATTCCTACAATGAGCAGTTCTTC; CDR3aa: CASSHLTGYSYNEQFF
abundance: few; v_gene: TRBV12-3/TRBV12-4; j_gene: TRBJ2-2; d_gene: TRBD1; CDR3nt: TGTGCCAGCAGCCCAACACAGGGGGCGAACACCGGGGAGCTGTTTTTT; CDR3aa: CASSPTQGANTGELFF
abundance: many; v_gene: TRBV3-1; j_gene: TRBJ2-1; d_gene: -; CDR3nt: TGTGCCAGCAGCCAAGGGCCCGGGCTGGGAGCGAACAATGAGCAGTTCTTC; CDR3aa: CASSQGPGLGANNEQFF
abundance: many; v_gene: TRBV14; j_gene: TRBJ1-2; d_gene: -; CDR3nt: TGTGCCAGCAGCCAAGGTTTTGGCTACACCTTC; CDR3aa: CASSQGFGYTF
abundance: few; v_gene: TRBV12-5; j_gene: TRBJ1-4; d_gene: -; CDR3nt: TGTGTACCTCCTCCGGGACACGAGGAAGAAAAACTGTTTTTT; CDR3aa: CVPPPGHEEEKLFF
abundance: few; v_gene: TRBV7-7; j_gene: TRBJ2-1; d_gene: -; CDR3nt: TGTGCCAGCAGCGTCACTAGTGCGAATGAGCAGTTCTTC; CDR3aa: CASSVTSANEQFF
abundance: many; v_gene: TRBV4-1; j_gene: TRBJ2-1; d_gene: -; CDR3nt: TGCGCCAGCAGCCAAGATTCTAACCCCTGGAATGAGCAGTTCTTC; CDR3aa: CASSQDSNPWNEQFF
abundance: many; v_gene: TRBV4-2; j_gene: TRBJ1-1; d_gene: TRBD1; CDR3nt: TGTGCCAGCAGCCAAGAACTGGGACAGACAGAAGCTTTCTTT; CDR3aa: CASSQELGQTEAFF
abundance: many; v_gene: TRBV20-1; j_gene: TRBJ2-3; d_gene: TRBD2; CDR3nt: TGCAGTGCTAGAGACCCATCTAGCGGGAGGTTGAGCACAGATACGCAGTATTTT; CDR3aa: CSARDPSSGRLSTDTQYF
abundance: many; v_gene: TRBV28; j_gene: TRBJ2-3; d_gene: -; CDR3nt: TGTGCCAGCAGTATCCCGGGGGACACAGATACGCAGTATTTT; CDR3aa: CASSIPGDTDTQYF
abundance: many; v_gene: TRBV11-2; j_gene: TRBJ2-5; d_gene: -; CDR3nt: TGTGCCAGCAGCCCAGGGGTCGGGCTAGAGACCCAGTACTTC; CDR3aa: CASSPGVGLETQYF
abundance: -; v_gene: TRBV13; j_gene: TRBJ1-2; d_gene: TRBD1; CDR3nt: TGTGCCAGCAGCTTCCTCATGGTAGGGACAGGGGACGGCTGCACCTTC; CDR3aa: CASSFLMVGTGDGCTF
abundance: many; v_gene: TRBV27; j_gene: TRBJ1-4; d_gene: -; CDR3nt: TGTGCCAGCAGTTTATTGGGCGGCGAAAAACTGTTTTTT; CDR3aa: CASSLLGGEKLFF
abundance: many; v_gene: TRBV11-1; j_gene: TRBJ2-7; d_gene: TRBD1; CDR3nt: TGTGCCAGCAGCCACAACAGGGGTATCCCCTACGAGCAGTACTTC; CDR3aa: CASSHNRGIPYEQYF